This T cell receptor beta chain was observed in a study of technical replicates of blood from a few donors. The assay was immunoSEQ multiplex PCR, and TCRdb's table has in-frame clones only and misses some. The sample has approximately 70,000 clones; 92% are singletons. Germline assignment: CDR1 GTSNPN and CDR2 SVGIG (reference sequence). This CDR3 comprises 14 residues. Trimming cost V 1 base and J 4 bases, with 11 bases left between them. The V and J genes are TRBV30 and TRBJ1-5, with a weak D call TRBD1 (5 bases). Sequencing used T cells isolated from PBMCs. The receptor was isolated from a human donor in good health. CDR3 residues: CAWSGQGGNQPQHF. The CDR3 DNA reads as TGTGCCTGGAGTGGCCAGGGAGGGAATCAGCCCCAGCATTTT.